Listed below are T cell receptor beta chains from one sample, sequenced in a study of OX40 agonist ivuxolimab in advanced cancers. Using immunoSEQ multiplex PCR, the repertoire was profiled, and TCRdb retains in-frame clones only, with some absent. The sample holds tens of thousands of clones, over 75% seen once. The sequences come from CD4+ or CD8+ T cells sorted from blood, collected in a trial of the OX40 agonist ivuxolimab. These TCRs come from an adult with an advanced solid tumor such as melanoma, head and neck, liver or kidney cancer. The CDR3 runs from the conserved cysteine through the conserved F or W. A D gene is named only where the DNA matches it firmly. Rows give clone size only sometimes, using once, few, many, or a class for an expanded clone.

>12|NA|TRBV18|NA|TRBJ2-7
CASSNDHGEQYF
TGTGCCAGCTCAAACGACCACGGCGAGCAGTACTTC
>15|NA|TRBV5-1|NA|TRBJ1-2
CASSFQGQSNYGYTF
TGCGCCAGCAGCTTCCAGGGGCAATCCAACTATGGCTACACCTTC
>14|NA|TRBV29-1|NA|TRBJ2-2
CSGGQGSNTGELFF
TGCAGCGGGGGCCAGGGATCGAACACCGGGGAGCTGTTTTTT
>16|NA|TRBV7-2|NA|TRBJ1-2
CASSLVKTVANYGYTF
TGTGCCAGCAGCTTAGTTAAGACAGTCGCTAACTATGGCTACACCTTC
>14|once|TRBV7-9|NA|TRBJ1-5
CASSDGYSNQPQHF
TGTGCCAGCAGCGACGGCTATAGCAATCAGCCCCAGCATTTT
>15|NA|TRBV6-1|NA|TRBJ1-3
CASSRGETSGNTIYF
TGTGCCAGCAGTCGTGGGGAAACCTCTGGAAACACCATATATTTT
>16|once|TRBV7-6|TRBD1|TRBJ2-5
CASSLAGQGARETQYF
TGTGCCAGCAGCTTAGCGGGACAGGGGGCGAGGGAGACCCAGTACTTC
>12|once|TRBV9|NA|TRBJ2-3
CASSVSTDTQYF
TGTGCCAGCAGCGTAAGCACAGATACGCAGTATTTT
>15|few|TRBV9|NA|TRBJ2-6
CASSSPDSGANVLTF
TGTGCCAGCAGCTCCCCAGACTCTGGGGCCAACGTCCTGACTTTC
>16|once|TRBV6-5|NA|TRBJ1-2
CASSYSRWGDSYGYTF
TGTGCCAGCAGTTACTCGCGGTGGGGAGACAGCTATGGCTACACCTTC
>14|NA|TRBV6-5|NA|TRBJ1-1
CASSPAVISTEAFF
TGTGCCAGCAGTCCCGCGGTTATTAGCACTGAAGCTTTCTTT
>13|NA|TRBV30|NA|TRBJ2-7
CAWSDDLTYEQYF
TGTGCCTGGAGTGACGACCTCACCTACGAGCAGTACTTC
>16|NA|TRBV7-2|NA|TRBJ2-3
CASSKRSGQNTDTQYF
TGTGCCAGCAGCAAACGGAGTGGTCAGAACACAGATACGCAGTATTTT
>17|NA|TRBV2|NA|TRBJ1-6
CASSDGGKGSYNSPLHF
TGTGCCAGCAGTGATGGAGGAAAAGGGTCCTATAATTCACCCCTCCACTTT
>14|few|TRBV6-6|TRBD1|TRBJ2-7
CASSRRGNNYEQYF
TGTGCCAGCAGCCGCAGGGGGAACAACTACGAGCAGTACTTC
>17|NA|TRBV18|TRBD1|TRBJ1-5
CASSPSRSGGLGQPQHF
TGTGCCAGCTCACCTAGCAGGTCAGGGGGTCTTGGTCAGCCCCAGCATTTT
>14|NA|TRBV7-7|TRBD1|TRBJ2-3
CASSWDRHTDTQYF
TGTGCTAGCAGCTGGGACAGACACACAGATACGCAGTATTTT
>14|NA|TRBV6-4|NA|TRBJ1-2
CASTGVCADYGYTF
TGTGCCAGCACCGGGGTTTGCGCAGACTATGGCTACACCTTC
>11|once|TRBV19|NA|TRBJ2-5
CASSFGETQYF
TGTGCCAGTAGTTTCGGGGAGACCCAGTACTTC
>12|NA|TRBV11-1|NA|TRBJ2-7
CASSPDRSEQYF
TGTGCCAGCAGCCCGGATCGGTCCGAGCAGTACTTC
>13|NA|TRBV28|NA|TRBJ1-2
CASIRGAGNGYTF
TGTGCCAGCATCCGGGGGGCCGGTAATGGCTACACCTTC
>16|many|TRBV7-2|TRBD1|TRBJ1-5
CASSPTEQGSNQPQHF
TGTGCCAGCAGCCCTACGGAACAGGGGAGCAATCAGCCCCAGCATTTT
>14|NA|TRBV14|NA|TRBJ1-2
CASSQSSGPGGYTF
TGTGCCAGCAGCCAAAGCTCGGGACCGGGAGGCTACACCTTC
>13|NA|TRBV30|NA|TRBJ1-2
CAWSLNGVGGYTF
TGTGCCTGGAGTCTTAATGGGGTGGGCGGCTACACCTTC
>15|NA|TRBV7-9|NA|TRBJ2-1
CASSRSPGTFNEQFF
TGTGCCAGCAGCCGTAGTCCCGGGACTTTCAATGAGCAGTTCTTC
>13|few|TRBV7-2|NA|TRBJ1-1
CASSLAQPSEAFF
TGTGCCAGCAGCTTAGCGCAGCCCAGTGAAGCTTTCTTT
>17|NA|TRBV11-2|TRBD2|TRBJ2-1
CASSLVVGGGSYNEQFF
TGTGCCAGCAGCTTAGTGGTCGGGGGGGGCTCCTACAATGAGCAGTTCTTC
>14|NA|TRBV9|TRBD1|TRBJ2-2
CASSAQGASGELFF
TGTGCCAGCAGCGCACAGGGGGCATCCGGGGAGCTGTTTTTT
>15|NA|TRBV9|TRBD1|TRBJ1-2
CASSPGQGGSYGYTF
TGTGCCAGCAGCCCTGGACAGGGTGGTTCCTATGGCTACACCTTC
>15|NA|TRBV7-2|NA|TRBJ1-2
CASSLGWGQGYGYTF
TGTGCCAGCAGCTTAGGTTGGGGTCAGGGCTATGGCTACACCTTC
>15|few|TRBV27|TRBD1|TRBJ1-5
CASSLSGQGEQPQHF
TGTGCCAGCAGTTTATCGGGACAGGGGGAACAGCCCCAGCATTTT
>14|once|TRBV5-1|TRBD2|TRBJ2-5
CASRAGLVQETQYF
TGCGCCAGCAGAGCCGGACTAGTTCAAGAGACCCAGTACTTC
>15|NA|TRBV27|TRBD1|TRBJ2-1
CASRETGQGTNEQFF
TGTGCCAGCAGAGAAACGGGACAGGGTACCAATGAGCAGTTCTTC